This T cell receptor (beta chain) was sequenced for a study of CD8+ T cells in alopecia areata. General study points: Especially in alopecia totalis/universalis, lesional scalp showed greater clonality than normal scalp did. Patients shared TCRs less clearly than mice did, possibly owing to HLA.

After isolation, RNA underwent reverse transcription to generate cDNA as the sequencing template. This table comes from immunoSEQ multiplex PCR, and its TCRdb copy is limited to in-frame clones, with some not included. The sample lists about 110,000 clones; under 65% were seen once. Details on this clone: Its antigen is as yet unknown.

The CDR3 covers 12 residues. The germline V gene encodes CDR1 SQVTM and CDR2 ANQGSEA. With 8 bases clipped from V and 5 bases from J, the junction kept 5 bases outside the gene matches. The sequencing sample was made of NKG2D-low CD8+ T cells sorted from blood. The chain carries TRBV29-1 and TRBJ1-1; 10 bases fit TRBD1. The receptor was derived from a human donor with alopecia areata. The CDR3 DNA sequence: TGCAGCACACGGACAGGGGGGACTGAAGCTTTCTTT. Translating it yields CSTRTGGTEAFF.